These T cell receptor beta chains were read from a single sample in a study of T cell responses to AZD1222 COVID-19 vaccine. The repertoire was sequenced with immunoSEQ multiplex PCR; TCRdb's copy has only in-frame clones and lacks some. The profile shows 25,000 to 35,000 clones, about 89% of them singletons. This material consisted of peripheral blood, taken on day 0 of AZD1222 vaccination. These receptor sequences come from an adult in good health. CDR3s include the opening cysteine and the closing phenylalanine or tryptophan. The D gene is left open where the match is weak. The listing skips clone size in some rows; elsewhere it reads once, few, many or a size class.

clone_size	d_call	v_call	j_call	cdr3_aa	cdr3_nt
-	-	TRBV19	TRBJ2-5	CASSPGAKETQYF	TGTGCCAGTAGCCCGGGAGCCAAAGAGACCCAGTACTTC
-	TRBD2	TRBV9	TRBJ2-7	CASSVEKLAGGEQYF	TGTGCCAGCAGCGTAGAAAAACTAGCGGGAGGCGAGCAGTACTTC
-	TRBD2	TRBV16	TRBJ2-1	CASSQSGALLAGPNEQFF	TGTGCCAGCAGCCAATCGGGGGCCTTGCTAGCGGGGCCCAATGAGCAGTTCTTC
-	-	TRBV5-1	TRBJ1-6	CASSMGRNSPLHF	TGCGCCAGCAGCATGGGCCGGAATTCACCCCTCCACTTT
-	-	TRBV15	TRBJ2-2	CATSSTFGRPNTGELFF	TGTGCCACCAGCAGCACGTTCGGACGGCCGAACACCGGGGAGCTGTTTTTT
-	TRBD1	TRBV19	TRBJ2-2	CASSDRATLAGELFF	TGTGCCAGTAGCGACAGGGCGACTTTGGCCGGGGAGCTGTTTTTT
-	TRBD1	TRBV15	TRBJ1-3	CATSRGPGTDSGNTIYF	TGTGCCACCAGCAGAGGACCCGGGACAGACTCTGGAAACACCATATATTTT
once	TRBD2	TRBV5-4	TRBJ2-7	CASSTSGRGDEQYF	TGTGCCAGCAGCACTAGCGGGAGAGGGGACGAGCAGTACTTC
-	-	TRBV6-5	TRBJ1-1	CASSRIAEAFF	TGTGCCAGCAGTCGAATTGCTGAAGCTTTCTTT
-	-	TRBV30	TRBJ1-1	CAWSVPGGNTEAFF	TGTGCCTGGAGTGTACCGGGGGGGAACACTGAAGCTTTCTTT
-	-	TRBV5-4	TRBJ1-6	CASSLSQGFSPLHF	TGTGCCAGCAGCTTGTCGCAGGGTTTTTCACCCCTCCACTTT
once	TRBD1	TRBV2	TRBJ1-6	CASTEQGTIYNSPLHF	TGTGCCAGCACGGAACAGGGGACAATCTATAATTCACCCCTCCACTTT
-	-	TRBV4-3	TRBJ1-3	CASSQDGGIQGSAIYF	TGCGCCAGCAGCCAAGATGGGGGCATACAGGGCTCTGCCATATATTTT
-	-	TRBV5-1	TRBJ2-1	CASTRVGSYNEQFF	TGCGCCAGCACGCGGGTTGGCTCCTACAATGAGCAGTTCTTC
once	TRBD2	TRBV4-2	TRBJ2-7	CASSGAFRAGGYEQYF	TGTGCCAGCAGCGGCGCCTTTAGGGCGGGAGGATACGAGCAGTACTTC
-	TRBD2	TRBV6-2/TRBV6-3	TRBJ2-1	CASSSPLAGKYNEQFF	TGTGCCAGCAGTTCCCCACTAGCGGGAAAATACAATGAGCAGTTCTTC
-	-	TRBV19	TRBJ1-1	CASSTRGLNTEAFF	TGTGCCAGTAGTACCAGGGGTTTGAACACTGAAGCTTTCTTT
once	TRBD1	TRBV5-1	TRBJ2-7	CASSLDSGQGALEQYF	TGCGCCAGCAGCTTGGACTCGGGACAGGGGGCTCTCGAGCAGTACTTC
-	TRBD2	TRBV5-1	TRBJ2-7	CASSTTSGNQNEQYF	TGCGCCAGCAGCACGACTAGCGGGAATCAGAACGAGCAGTACTTC
-	TRBD2	TRBV6-5	TRBJ2-7	CASSNPSGRSYSLYF	TGTGCCAGCAGTAACCCTAGCGGGAGGTCGTACTCTTTGTACTTC
-	TRBD1	TRBV3-1/TRBV3-2	TRBJ1-4	CASSPPRGREKLFF	TGTGCCAGCAGCCCTCCGAGGGGGCGTGAAAAACTGTTTTTT
-	-	TRBV28	TRBJ1-1	CASSLFSGPTEAFF	TGTGCCAGCAGTTTATTCTCCGGGCCCACTGAAGCTTTCTTT
-	TRBD1	TRBV6-5	TRBJ2-1	CASSYRGQGWNEQFF	TGTGCCAGCAGCTACAGGGGGCAAGGTTGGAATGAGCAGTTCTTC
-	-	TRBV7-9	TRBJ1-4	CASSRPQGIVEKLFF	TGTGCCAGCAGCCGGCCCCAGGGTATAGTGGAAAAACTGTTTTTT
-	-	TRBV18	TRBJ2-7	CASSPTDPSYEQYF	TGTGCCAGCTCACCGACCGACCCCTCCTACGAGCAGTACTTC
-	-	TRBV4-1	TRBJ2-1	CASSPDRDLTYNEQFF	TGCGCCAGCAGCCCGGACCGGGACCTCACCTACAATGAGCAGTTCTTC
-	TRBD1	TRBV2	TRBJ1-2	CASSADRGRNYGYTF	TGTGCCAGCAGTGCCGACAGGGGGAGGAACTATGGCTACACCTTC
-	-	TRBV7-2	TRBJ1-5	CASSLSSNQPQHF	TGTGCCAGCAGCTTAAGTAGCAATCAGCCCCAGCATTTT
-	-	TRBV6-6	TRBJ1-2	CASSLVVNYGYTF	TGTGCCAGCAGCCTTGTAGTGAACTATGGCTACACCTTC
-	TRBD1	TRBV5-1	TRBJ2-1	CASSGTGNPNNEQFF	TGCGCCAGCAGCGGGACAGGGAATCCTAACAATGAGCAGTTCTTC
-	TRBD2	TRBV5-4	TRBJ2-2	CASSIYLAGLNTGELFF	TGTGCCAGCAGCATATATTTAGCGGGACTGAACACCGGGGAGCTGTTTTTT
-	-	TRBV21-1	TRBJ1-4	CASSPRVRDRGGEKLFF	TGTGCCAGCAGCCCAAGGGTGAGGGATCGGGGTGGCGAAAAACTGTTTTTT
-	TRBD2	TRBV9	TRBJ2-1	CASSSRTSGSVDEQFF	TGTGCCAGCAGCTCCCGGACTAGCGGGAGCGTGGATGAGCAGTTCTTC
-	-	TRBV7-2	TRBJ1-1	CASSLVPGAEAFF	TGTGCCAGCAGCTTAGTCCCAGGAGCCGAAGCTTTCTTT
few	-	TRBV10-3	TRBJ1-4	CAASSGRKGWGEKLFF	TGTGCCGCCTCCTCGGGACGCAAAGGCTGGGGTGAAAAACTGTTTTTT
-	-	TRBV28	TRBJ1-1	CASSPSGNTEAFF	TGTGCCAGCAGTCCCTCGGGGAACACTGAAGCTTTCTTT
-	-	TRBV6-5	TRBJ2-2	CASSLTGELFF	TGTGCCAGCAGTTTAACCGGGGAGCTGTTTTTT
few	-	TRBV14	TRBJ1-6	CASSQAYSSYNSPLHF	TGTGCCAGCAGCCAAGCCTACAGTTCATATAATTCACCCCTCCACTTT
-	-	TRBV28	TRBJ1-2	CASSLPGINYGYTF	TGTGCCAGCAGTCTGCCGGGAATCAACTATGGCTACACCTTC
-	-	TRBV9	TRBJ2-7	CASSAHSARDLNEQYF	TGTGCCAGCAGCGCCCATTCTGCCCGGGACCTCAACGAGCAGTACTTC